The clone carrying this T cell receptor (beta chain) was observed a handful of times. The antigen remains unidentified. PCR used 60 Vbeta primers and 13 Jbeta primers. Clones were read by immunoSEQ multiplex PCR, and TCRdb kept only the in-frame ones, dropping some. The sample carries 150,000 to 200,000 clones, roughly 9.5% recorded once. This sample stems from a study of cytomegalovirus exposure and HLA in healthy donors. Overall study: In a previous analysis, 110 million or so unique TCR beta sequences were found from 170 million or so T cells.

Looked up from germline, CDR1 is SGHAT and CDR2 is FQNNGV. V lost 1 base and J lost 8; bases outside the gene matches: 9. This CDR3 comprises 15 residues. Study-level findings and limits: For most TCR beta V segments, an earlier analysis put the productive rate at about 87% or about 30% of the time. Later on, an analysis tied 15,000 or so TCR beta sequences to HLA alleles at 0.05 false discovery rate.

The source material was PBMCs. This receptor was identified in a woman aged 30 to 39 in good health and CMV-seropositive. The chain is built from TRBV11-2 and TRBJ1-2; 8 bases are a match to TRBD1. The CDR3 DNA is TGTGCCAGCAGCTTAGGGACAGGGTTTGATGCCGGCTACACCTTC. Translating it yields CASSLGTGFDAGYTF.